This record looks at one T cell receptor beta chain sequence and its context. This clone was picked up a small number of times. Its target antigen remains unknown. Qualities for individual bases were not recorded, and no much larger clone is one base off. After approximately eleven days of culture, CD4+ T cells were isolated with the EasySep CD4+ T cell isolation kit. Each participant got two doses of an mRNA SARS-CoV-2 vaccine, either BNT162b2 or mRNA-1273. Healthy vaccine recipients had no prior SARS-CoV-2 infection, confirmed by negative nucleocapsid antibodies before and after vaccination. On days 3 and 7, half of the culture medium was replaced with fresh IL-2-containing medium. Unless noted otherwise, every peptide stimulation condition was cultured in triplicate wells. Using Ficoll-Paque Plus gradient centrifugation, PBMC were separated from whole blood and then either used fresh or cryopreserved at -140C. The QIAamp micro DNA kit was used to extract genomic DNA from the cultured CD4+ T cells.

Looking up the germline V gene (reference sequence) yields CDR1 LGHDT and CDR2 YNNKEL. There are 18 amino acids in the CDR3, from cysteine to phenylalanine inclusive. Only the CDR3 part of the read is kept: 54 bases, read in frame from the first base. V lost 6 bases and J lost 3 bases, and the count of bases not matched to a germline gene is 10. These data belong to a study of vaccination effects on CD4 cells after COVID-19 (dated by TCRdb to the early 2020s). With respect to the entire study: In the ViraFEST assay, PBMC were stimulated with viral peptide pools, and TCR sequencing was then used to find antigen-specific CD4+ T cell clonotypes based on their expansion. Each well held roughly 2.2 million PBMC cultured in IMDM containing approximately 5% human AB serum, around 10 IU/ml IL-2 and gentamicin, along with roughly 10 ug/ml peptides. The study compared SARS-CoV-2 spike-specific CD4+ TCR repertoires before and after mRNA vaccination in COVID-19 convalescent patients and infection-naive vaccine recipients. Across the study, the median time from the second dose to post-vaccine sampling was 72 days (range 14 to 241). Altogether, roughly 10 COVID-19 convalescent patients and a few SARS-CoV-2-naive healthy vaccine recipients made up the full study. Cultures from other donors in the study were sequenced with the Oncomine TCR Beta short-read assay on an Illumina iSeq 100.

Library preparation was by the immunoSEQ multiplex PCR assay. DNA from the cultured and isolated CD4+ T cells underwent TCR beta CDR3 sequencing. As for the original processing: Non-productive TCR sequences were discarded, and reads were trimmed to the CDR3 region, with only CDR3s of 7 or more amino acids retained. Antigen-specific clonotypes were identified with the MANAFEST web app by comparing expansion in peptide wells against reference cultures. To be called positive, a clone needed expansion at FDR<0.05 compared with the reference and with all other wells, an odds ratio greater than 5, and a frequency greater than 0.1% in two replicate wells. A clonotype was defined as cross-reactive if the clonotype was significantly expanded both in SARS-CoV-2 spike wells and in at least one common cold coronavirus spike condition. CDR3 similarity was assessed by Levenshtein distance with the stringdist R package, and unrooted trees were built with ape in R 3.6.1. As stored in TCRdb, this immuneACCESS dataset retains in-frame rearrangements with V and J assigned. A fraction of the clones does not appear; measured against another copy, unresolved V genes explain less than half of the discrepancy, and the remainder lacks a known reason. For V, J and clone size, that table is used; D and trimming come from the DNA. The sample includes more than 60,000 clones, with roughly 81% observed a single time. Of the sample, about 2.2% is held by the ten largest clones.

Study-wide findings and limitations: Marked clonal contraction was observed in both infection-induced and vaccine-induced clones at late post-vaccination timepoints, consistent with waning T cell responses. In healthy vaccine recipients, vaccine-induced clones were almost all SARS-CoV-2 mono-reactive, with only 1 of 255 cross-reactive with common cold coronaviruses. Limitations of the study were the small number of convalescent patients and the absence of early post-infection timepoints.

This receptor was identified in a human donor who received a COVID-19 vaccine. The chain employs TRBV3-1 (or the pseudogene TRBV3-2) and TRBJ2-1, with 14 junctional bases fitting TRBD2. Source: CD4+ T cells from PBMCs cultured without peptide, taken after COVID-19 vaccination. The CDR3 region reads CASRDMTSGGADYNEQFF. The DNA sequence is given as TGTGCCAGCAGGGATATGACTAGCGGGGGGGCTGACTACAATGAGCAGTTCTTC.